This T cell receptor (beta chain) comes out of a study of blood T cell repertoires in COVID-19. In the original analysis: Scientists estimated how many nucleated cells there were by amplifying reference gene primers. TCRdb's copy holds only in-frame clones and misses some; the assay was immunoSEQ multiplex PCR. D and trimming were read from the DNA, whereas the V and J calls and clone size are those reported in that table. The sample lists around 180,000 clones, approximately 89% occurring once. Per germline, CDR1 MNHEY and CDR2 SVGEGT. Trimming shortened V by 3 bases and J by 4 bases, and 16 bases separated the two germline ends. The CDR3 length is 17 residues.

This TCR was recovered from a man between 40 and 49 years old with active or convalescent COVID-19. Sequencing input: peripheral blood. The chain employs TRBV6-2 or TRBV6-3 and TRBJ1-6; unclear D gene. DNA for the CDR3: TGTGCCAGCAGTTATAACCGAGTACCGAATTATAATTCACCCCTCCACTTT. This encodes CASSYNRVPNYNSPLHF.